What follows are 14 T cell receptor beta chains derived from one specimen sequenced in a study of blood T cells in healthy people across ages. The use of a sample-barcoded 5' primer and a J-beta primer mix characterized a second PCR of roughly 6 to 11 cycles. TCRdb reprocessed the 5' RACE reads via MiXCR and lists one record per CDR3 protein. The sample holds some 1.7 million distinct CDR3 sequences, approximately 30% seen once. The sequenced sample consisted of blood. The source is a woman under 40 in good health.

The chain links TRBV20-1 to TRBJ2-7, with 11 bases fitting TRBD2. With V trimmed by 6 bases and J by 7 bases, 23 bases remained unmatched. This CDR3 has 18 residues. The V gene's germline CDR1 is DFQATT and CDR2 SNEGSKA (reference sequence). Here the CDR3 DNA reads TGCAGTGCAGGTGGACTAGCGGGCGATTCGAGCTCCTACAATGAGCAGTACTTC. As protein: CSAGGLAGDSSSYNEQYF.

The chain links TRBV7-9 to TRBJ1-5, with unresolved D. The CDR3 extends over 15 amino acids. Germline lookup yields CDR1 SEHNR and CDR2 FQNEAQ (reference sequence). Trimming pared 3 bases from V and 0 bases from J, leaving 9 bases between. This chain's CDR3 is CASSFMSGSNQPQHF. The CDR3 region has the DNA TGTGCCAGCAGCTTCATGAGCGGTAGCAATCAGCCCCAGCATTTT. Full variable domain (rest looked up from reference TRBV7-9 and TRBJ1-5): DTGVSQNPRHKITKRGQNVTFRCDPISEHNRLYWYRQTLGQGPEFLTYFQNEAQLEKSRLLSDRFSAERPKGSFSTLEIQRTEQGDSAMYLCASSFMSGSNQPQHFGDGTRLSIL.

This chain joins TRBV12-3 or TRBV12-4 and TRBJ1-5, with D unclear. The V end lost 4 bases, the J end lost 4 bases, and 11 bases lay between the germline ends. There are 14 residues in the CDR3. The CDR3 DNA sequence: TGTGCCAGCAGTTCGGGGATGGGAAATCAGCCCCAGCATTTT. Protein product: CASSSGMGNQPQHF.

V and J are TRBV29-1 and TRBJ2-1; D ambiguous. Per germline, CDR1 SQVTM and CDR2 ANQGSEA. The germline V and J ends were trimmed by 5 bases and 10 bases, with 21 bases remaining between them. This CDR3 spans 14 amino acids. CDR3 DNA: TGCAGCGTTTTAATGCCGGTACGGGTTGGCGAGCAGTTCTTC. Translation: CSVLMPVRVGEQFF.

The rearrangement uses TRBV3-1 and TRBJ2-1; D remains unclear. The V end lost 3 bases, the J end lost 6 bases, and 9 bases lay between the germline ends. The CDR3 covers 13 residues. Per germline, CDR1 LGHDT and CDR2 YNNKEL (reference sequence). The CDR3 is CASSHQTGNEQFF. CDR3 nucleotides: TGTGCCAGCAGCCATCAGACGGGCAATGAGCAGTTCTTC.

The V call is TRBV30, the J call TRBJ1-1; D unresolved. The germline V gene has CDR1 GTSNPN and CDR2 SVGIG (reference sequence). CDR3 length: 12 amino acids. The V end was cut by 4 bases, the J end by 6 bases, with 12 bases between. The CDR3 sequence is CAWKSGNSEAFF. DNA for the CDR3: TGTGCCTGGAAATCGGGAAATTCTGAAGCTTTCTTT.

This clonotype was observed a handful of times. This chain joins TRBV12-3 or TRBV12-4 and TRBJ2-5, with TRBD2 matching over 8 bases. Unmatched junction bases numbered 15, after V lost 3 bases and J lost 6 bases. The CDR3 runs to 17 residues. The CDR3 is CASSLGQVAGPPKTQYF. The CDR3 nucleotides are TGTGCCAGCAGTTTGGGCCAGGTAGCGGGGCCCCCCAAGACCCAGTACTTC.

This clonotype has a handful of counts. The CDR3: CASSLGTGTGNYGYTF. Written as DNA, the CDR3 is TGTGCCAGCAGCCTAGGAACCGGGACAGGGAACTATGGCTACACCTTC. The chain is built from TRBV7-9 and TRBJ1-2, with 9 nucleotides matching TRBD1. Germline V gene lookup returns CDR1 SEHNR and CDR2 FQNEAQ (reference sequence). This CDR3 is 16 amino acids long. J gave up 2 bases and V 5 bases, and 9 bases lay outside the gene matches.

This rearrangement joins TRBV5-1 to TRBJ2-3, with TRBD1 matching 7 bases. Looked up from germline, CDR1 is SGHRS and CDR2 is YFSETQ. The CDR3 consists of 15 residues. The V and J ends lost 1 base and 4 bases, in that order; junction bases with no gene match: 6. The CDR3 loop reads CASSLNRGPSDTQYF. The CDR3, as DNA: TGCGCCAGCAGCTTGAACAGGGGTCCCTCAGATACGCAGTATTTT.

Ten or more counts support this clonotype. CDR3 coding DNA: TGCAGCGTTGTTGGATCCGGTTCAGGGAACATTCAGTACTTC. Translation: CSVVGSGSGNIQYF. The chain carries TRBV29-1 and TRBJ2-4, with D tentatively TRBD1 (5 bases). This CDR3 is built from 14 residues. Germline values: CDR1 SQVTM, CDR2 ANQGSEA. V lost 4 bases to trimming and J lost 7 bases, with 17 bases between them.

The rearrangement uses TRBV2 and TRBJ2-7, with 11 nucleotides matching TRBD2. The CDR3 contains 15 residues. V dropped 1 base and J dropped 4; count of bases not matched to a gene: 3. CDR1 and CDR2 from the germline V gene are SNHLY and FYNNEI. CDR3 bases: TGTGCCAGCAGTGAAGGACTAGCGGGGATGTACGAGCAGTACTTC. Protein: CASSEGLAGMYEQYF.

This chain links TRBV20-1 with TRBJ1-1; possible D gene TRBD1, 6 bases. The V and J ends lost 7 bases and 5 bases respectively, with 17 bases between them. Germline V CDR1 and CDR2: DFQATT, SNEGSKA (reference sequence). The length of the CDR3 is 13 residues. CDR3 coding DNA: TGCAGTGTTAGTACAGGGAAGGATACTGAAGCTTTCTTT. The encoded protein is CSVSTGKDTEAFF.

The genes are TRBV4-3 and TRBJ2-7; D is unclear. The germline gives CDR1 LGHNA, CDR2 YSLEER. The CDR3 extends over 15 amino acids. V was pared by 3 bases and J by 3 bases, with 15 bases between. CDR3 sequence (DNA): TGCGCCAGCAGCCAGGGAAGCATGGGCCGCTACGAGCAGTACTTC. Translation gives CASSQGSMGRYEQYF.

This clonotype has ten or more counts. CDR3 region: CASRRAVRSEQYF. CDR3 DNA sequence: TGTGCCAGCAGGAGAGCGGTTCGGAGCGAGCAGTACTTC. The chain combines TRBV2 with TRBJ2-7; D is perhaps TRBD2 (5 bases). Per the germline V gene, CDR1 is SNHLY and CDR2 is FYNNEI. Trimming pared 6 bases from V and 6 bases from J, leaving 15 bases between. The CDR3 contains 13 residues.